Listed below are T cell receptor beta chains from one sample, sequenced in a study of vaccination effects on CD4 cells after COVID-19. Their cognate antigens are unknown. Produced via immunoSEQ multiplex PCR; TCRdb's table is partial and in-frame only. The table records approximately 16,000 clones, 70% of them present only once. The sequencing used CD4+ T cells from PBMCs cultured with SARS-CoV-2 spike peptides, collected after COVID-19 vaccination. These receptors were obtained from a human donor who received a COVID-19 vaccine. CDR3s include the opening cysteine and the closing phenylalanine or tryptophan. D genes are given only for firm matches. Only part of the rows carry a size: once, few, many, or a class if the clone is expanded.

>TRBJ2-7|TRBV5-5|TRBD2|NA
TGTGCCAGCACCAATGGGAGGGTCTCCTACGAGCAGTACTTC
CASTNGRVSYEQYF
>TRBJ1-2|TRBV20-1|NA|few
TGCAGTGCTAGCGGGATGGGGGGCTACACCTTC
CSASGMGGYTF
>TRBJ1-2|TRBV28|NA|NA
TGTGCCAGCAGTTTATGGGTCAGTAGCTATGGCTACACCTTC
CASSLWVSSYGYTF
>TRBJ2-2|TRBV18|NA|NA
TGTGCCAGCTCACTCAACAGGGATTGGACCGGGGAGCTGTTTTTT
CASSLNRDWTGELFF
>TRBJ2-3|TRBV6-4|TRBD1|few
TGTGCCAGCGGGACAGGGCACACAGATACGCAGTATTTT
CASGTGHTDTQYF
>TRBJ1-1|TRBV5-1|TRBD1|NA
TGCGCCAGCAGCCCGGACAGGGGGTCTGGCACTGAAGCTTTCTTT
CASSPDRGSGTEAFF
>TRBJ2-5|TRBV7-2|NA|NA
TGTGCCAGCAGCGCCGAGCAGGGGGAGACCCAGTACTTC
CASSAEQGETQYF
>TRBJ1-6|TRBV27|NA|NA
TGTGCCAGCAGTTTATTCGGACCCTATAATTCACCCCTCCACTTT
CASSLFGPYNSPLHF
>TRBJ2-1|TRBV5-5|NA|NA
TGTGCCAGCAGCTTCGATATTTACAATGAGCAGTTCTTC
CASSFDIYNEQFF
>TRBJ2-1|TRBV4-2|TRBD2|medium-sized
TGTGCCAGCAGCCTGACTAGCGGGGTTGAGAATGAGCAGTTCTTC
CASSLTSGVENEQFF
>TRBJ2-5|TRBV28|TRBD2|NA
TGTGCCAGCACCCAACGGGGGGGTAATTGGGAGACCCAGTACTTC
CASTQRGGNWETQYF
>TRBJ1-2|TRBV29-1|NA|NA
TGCAGCGTTCTCGCAGGGAATGGCTACACCTTC
CSVLAGNGYTF
>TRBJ1-5|TRBV7-9|NA|NA
TGTGCCAGCAGCTGGGGTGGCAATCAGCCCCAGCATTTT
CASSWGGNQPQHF
>TRBJ1-1|TRBV5-1|TRBD1|NA
TGCGCCAGCAGCTCCGACAGGGGGACTGAAGCTTTCTTT
CASSSDRGTEAFF
>TRBJ1-5|TRBV27|TRBD1|NA
TGTGCCAGCACCGGACAGGGAGGGGGCAATCAGCCCCAGCATTTT
CASTGQGGGNQPQHF
>TRBJ2-7|TRBV2|TRBD2|NA
TGTGCCAGCTCGGGACTAGCGGGGAACGAGCAGTACTTC
CASSGLAGNEQYF
>TRBJ1-1|TRBV6-5|NA|NA
TGTGCCAGCCGGTCCTCCGCCAGGGATGAAGCTTTCTTT
CASRSSARDEAFF
>TRBJ1-1|TRBV18|NA|NA
TGTGCCAGCTCCACCAGGTTGGACACTGAAGCTTTCTTT
CASSTRLDTEAFF
>TRBJ1-5|TRBV30|NA|NA
TGTGCCTGGAGTGCGGGGGATAGCAATCAGCCCCAGCATTTT
CAWSAGDSNQPQHF
>TRBJ1-3|TRBV5-6|NA|NA
TGTGCCAGCAGCTTGACCGCGTTCGGGGTATCCGGAAACACCATATATTTT
CASSLTAFGVSGNTIYF
>TRBJ1-5|TRBV30|NA|few
TGTGCCTGGAGTCCCGAGGGGGATCAGCCCCAGCATTTT
CAWSPEGDQPQHF
>TRBJ1-2|TRBV6-5|NA|NA
TGTGCCAGCAGTTACCTTCGCGGAAGAAACTATGGCTACACCTTC
CASSYLRGRNYGYTF
>TRBJ2-7|TRBV5-1|NA|NA
TGCGCCAGCAGCTTCTCCCCCGGTCTATCCTACGAGCAGTACTTC
CASSFSPGLSYEQYF
>TRBJ1-4|TRBV5-1|TRBD1|NA
TGCGCCAGCAGCGGACAGGGAGGAAATGAAAAACTGTTTTTT
CASSGQGGNEKLFF
>TRBJ2-3|TRBV30|TRBD2|once
TGTGCCTGGAGAACTAGCGGTACAACAAGGGGGCAGTATTTT
CAWRTSGTTRGQYF
>TRBJ1-2|TRBV5-1|TRBD1|once
TGCGCCAGCAGCCCCCCAGGGGGGTATGGCTACACCTTC
CASSPPGGYGYTF
>TRBJ2-1|TRBV4-2|TRBD2|once
TGTGCCAGCAGCCAAGATGCAGCGGGAGGATACAATGAGCAGTTCTTC
CASSQDAAGGYNEQFF
>TRBJ2-5|TRBV4-2|TRBD2|NA
TGTGCCAGCAGCCAAGATCAACTAGCGGGGAGAGAGACCCAGTACTTC
CASSQDQLAGRETQYF
>TRBJ2-3|TRBV5-1|TRBD2|NA
TGCGCCAGCAGCTCTAGCGGGAGGAGCACAGATACGCAGTATTTT
CASSSSGRSTDTQYF
>TRBJ1-1|TRBV10-3|TRBD1|NA
TGTGCCATCAGTGACGGACAGGGTGCCACTGAAGCTTTCTTT
CAISDGQGATEAFF
>TRBJ1-5|TRBV19|NA|few
TGTGCCAGTAGTTGGACAGATAATCAGCCCCAGCATTTT
CASSWTDNQPQHF
>TRBJ2-3|TRBV3-1/TRBV3-2|NA|NA
TGTGCCAGCAGCCCTACCTCGGGCAGCACAGATACGCAGTATTTT
CASSPTSGSTDTQYF
>TRBJ2-7|TRBV6-5|TRBD2|once
TGTGCCAGCAGGTTAAGCGGGGGCTACGAGCAGTACTTC
CASRLSGGYEQYF
>TRBJ2-5|TRBV3-1/TRBV3-2|TRBD1|NA
TGTGCCAGCAGCCAGACGACAGGGGTACCCCAGTACTTC
CASSQTTGVPQYF
>TRBJ2-3|TRBV7-9|NA|few
TGTGCCAGCAGCACCCGAGGGCCGGATACGCAGTATTTT
CASSTRGPDTQYF
>TRBJ2-2|TRBV6-5|NA|NA
TGTGCCAGCAGGAGGAGTTCGGGGGCGCCCGGGGAGCTGTTTTTT
CASRRSSGAPGELFF
>TRBJ1-2|TRBV28|TRBD1|NA
TGTGCCAGCAGTTGGGGACAGGTCTATGGCTACACCTTC
CASSWGQVYGYTF